Shown below are 25 T cell receptor beta chains from a single sample sequenced in a study of T cell repertoires in cytomegalovirus infection. No cognate antigen is known for these TCRs. In TCRdb, the reads were re-called with MiXCR into one record per CDR3 protein. The table shows approximately 89,000 distinct CDR3 sequences, with under 30% occurring only once. The source was CD8+ T cells from cultured PBMCs, collected from culture after CMV antigen stimulation. All receptors come from a human donor in good health (CMV status not recorded). Some clones in this sample may be carry-over from other donors' samples.

This clonotype showed up many times. The chain recombines TRBV6-6 with TRBJ1-5, with D possibly TRBD1 on 5 matching bases. The CDR3 runs to 16 residues. Between the trimmed V and J ends, which lost 0 bases and 0 bases, there was a span of 9 bases. CDR1 is MNHNY and CDR2 is SVGAGI in the germline V gene (reference sequence). The CDR3 is CASSYSAGYSNQPQHF. The CDR3 DNA reads TGTGCCAGCAGTTACTCGGCAGGGTATAGCAATCAGCCCCAGCATTTT.

This clonotype occurred a few times. The chain joins TRBV4-1 to TRBJ2-7; perhaps TRBD1 as D (6 bases). This CDR3 has 14 residues. Germline V CDR1 and CDR2: MGHRA, YSYEKL. V dropped 0 bases and J dropped 3 bases, with 9 bases sitting between them. CDR3 residues: CASSQEGTLYEQYF. In DNA form, the CDR3 reads TGCGCCAGCAGCCAAGAGGGGACACTCTACGAGCAGTACTTC.

This clonotype occurred many times. V and J are TRBV7-2 and TRBJ1-1; 7 bases map to TRBD1. V was clipped by 5 bases and J by 2 bases; unmatched bases: 8. Germline V CDR1 and CDR2: SGHTA, FQGNSA. The CDR3 is made up of 15 amino acids. CDR3 protein: CASSRVLGGNTEAFF. CDR3 DNA: TGTGCCAGCAGCCGGGTTTTAGGGGGCAACACTGAAGCTTTCTTT.

A few counts support this clonotype. CDR3 amino acids: CASGLAEGVGETQYF. In DNA, the CDR3 is TGTGCTAGTGGTTTGGCAGAAGGGGTTGGGGAGACCCAGTACTTC. The J gene is TRBJ2-5, the V gene TRBV12-5; D is perhaps TRBD1 (5 bases). Deletions cut 1 base from V and 5 bases from J, with 14 bases between. The CDR3 is made up of 15 amino acids. From germline, CDR1 is LGHNT and CDR2 FRNRAP.

This clonotype occurred many times. This chain connects TRBV30 to TRBJ1-2; tentatively, D is TRBD1 (6 bases). Germline CDR1 reads GTSNPN; CDR2 reads SVGIG (reference sequence). Trimming left V 0 bases short and J 0 bases short, with 11 bases between. The CDR3 covers 15 residues. CDR3 protein: CAWSVQRGTNYGYTF. The CDR3 region has the DNA TGTGCCTGGAGTGTTCAAAGGGGGACTAACTATGGCTACACCTTC.

This clonotype appeared many times. V and J are TRBV7-2 and TRBJ2-7; either TRBD1 or TRBD2 may supply D (5 bases each). CDR3 size: 14 residues. The V and J ends lost 2 bases and 5 bases respectively, with 13 bases between them. The germline CDR1 and CDR2 sequences are SGHTA and FQGNSA. CDR3 amino acids: CASSLPGPVHEQYF. CDR3 nucleotide sequence: TGTGCCAGCAGCTTACCGGGGCCTGTCCACGAGCAGTACTTC.

This clonotype was recorded a few times. This chain connects TRBV5-4 to TRBJ2-2, with 16 nucleotides matching TRBD2. The J segment lost 6 bases and the V segment lost 0 bases, leaving 2 bases of the junction unmatched. The CDR3 loop spans 17 amino acids. Germline CDR1 reads SGHNT; CDR2 reads YYREEE (reference sequence). The CDR3 sequence is CASSLAGLAGGPGELFF. DNA of the CDR3: TGTGCCAGCAGCTTGGCGGGACTAGCGGGAGGGCCCGGGGAGCTGTTTTTT.

This clonotype has a count of ten or more. The J gene is TRBJ2-6, the V gene TRBV6-2 or TRBV6-3; 10 nucleotides align to TRBD2. The CDR3 runs 19 residues. In germline, CDR1 is MNHEY, CDR2 SVGEGT. The V and J ends lost 4 bases and 2 bases, in that order; junction bases with no gene match: 11. CDR3 in DNA: TGTGCCAGCAGTTCCACCGGGACTAGCGTTTCGGCTGGGGCCAACGTCCTGACTTTC. Translation gives CASSSTGTSVSAGANVLTF.

The chain employs TRBV30 and TRBJ2-7; 8 nucleotides match TRBD1. CDR3 size: 12 residues. Germline CDR1 and CDR2: GTSNPN and SVGIG (reference sequence). The J segment lost 0 bases and the V segment lost 5 bases, leaving 0 bases of the junction unmatched. CDR3 coding DNA: TGTGCCTGGGGACAGGGCTCCTACGAGCAGTACTTC. This gives the protein CAWGQGSYEQYF.

Many counts were recorded for this clonotype. The gene calls are TRBV7-2 and TRBJ2-1; 7 bases are shared with TRBD2. Germline assignment: CDR1 SGHTA and CDR2 FQGNSA. The CDR3 is 15 residues long. V dropped 2 bases and J dropped 5; count of bases not matched to a gene: 6. This CDR3 is CASSLWAGVDNEQFF. The CDR3 DNA reads TGTGCCAGCAGCTTATGGGCGGGAGTAGACAATGAGCAGTTCTTC.

V and J are TRBV29-1 and TRBJ2-7; 8 nucleotides align to TRBD1. The ends lost 5 bases at V and 2 bases at J; junction bases unmatched: 2. The CDR3 sequence is 12 residues long. Germline assignment: CDR1 SQVTM and CDR2 ANQGSEA. CDR3 loop: CSVRTGPYEQYF. Here the CDR3 DNA reads TGCAGCGTTAGGACAGGGCCCTACGAGCAGTACTTC.

The chain has TRBV18 and TRBJ1-5, with 8 positions matching TRBD1. V shed 3 bases and J 6 bases; nucleotides not matched to a gene: 4. The CDR3 is 14 amino acids. Germline V lookup: CDR1 KGHSH, CDR2 LQKENI. The CDR3 here is CASSPSRGLQPQHF. The CDR3 DNA reads as TGTGCCAGCTCACCGTCCAGGGGGCTTCAGCCCCAGCATTTT.

This sequence joins TRBV11-2 and TRBJ2-3; TRBD2 matches at 7 bases. The CDR3 has 14 amino acids. The J segment lost 6 bases and the V segment lost 2 bases, leaving 5 bases of the junction unmatched. Germline V gene sequence: CDR1 SGHAT, CDR2 FQNNGV. The CDR3: CASSLPRGMDTQYF. DNA for the CDR3: TGTGCCAGCAGCTTACCGCGGGGGATGGATACGCAGTATTTT.

This clonotype has just a few counts. The rearrangement links TRBV6-5 to TRBJ2-5, with D perhaps matching TRBD2 (5 bases). The germline CDR1 and CDR2 sequences are MNHEY and SVGAGI. CDR3 length: 13 amino acids. V was trimmed by 10 bases and J by 0 bases, leaving 12 bases between them. CDR3 in DNA: TGTGCCACCTTCTCGGGGTACCAAGAGACCCAGTACTTC. This codes for CATFSGYQETQYF.

CDR3 nucleotides: TGTGCCAGCAGTTGGTCTGTTTCAGAGACCCAGTACTTC. The encoded protein is CASSWSVSETQYF. The chain is built from TRBV6-5 and TRBJ2-5, with no clear D. The V gene's germline CDR1 is MNHEY and CDR2 SVGAGI. Trimming cost V 4 bases and J 4 bases, with 10 bases left between them. The CDR3 spans 13 residues.

This clonotype showed up many times. The CDR3: CASSETSGSSNEQFF. Written as DNA, the CDR3 is TGTGCCAGCAGTGAGACTAGCGGGAGTTCGAATGAGCAGTTCTTC. The rearrangement uses TRBV2 and TRBJ2-1, with 12 bases matching TRBD2. Per germline, CDR1 SNHLY and CDR2 FYNNEI. The CDR3 consists of 15 residues. J lost 7 bases, V lost 3 bases, and 4 bases had no gene match.

V is TRBV4-3 and J is TRBJ2-5; TRBD2 aligns across 11 bases. The junction had 5 bases not matched to a gene; V was cut back by 4 bases and J by 1 base. This CDR3 spans 16 amino acids. Germline CDR1 and CDR2: LGHNA and YSLEER. The CDR3 loop is CASSPRLAGGQETQYF. The DNA for the CDR3 is TGCGCCAGCAGCCCCCGGCTAGCGGGGGGCCAAGAGACCCAGTACTTC.

This clonotype was found a few times. The chain is built from TRBV27 and TRBJ1-1; D call uncertain. The CDR3 spans 11 residues. V was cut by 3 bases and J by 8 bases, with 7 bases left in between. Germline V gives CDR1 MNHEY, CDR2 SMNVEV (reference sequence). This CDR3 reads CASSFGGEAFF. CDR3 DNA: TGTGCCAGCAGTTTTGGAGGGGAAGCTTTCTTT.

This clonotype was seen repeatedly, ten times or more. This chain connects TRBV7-9 to TRBJ2-5; maybe TRBD1 (6 bases). V gave up 4 bases and J gave up 9 bases, with 9 bases separating them. Looked up from germline, CDR1 is SEHNR and CDR2 is FQNEAQ (reference sequence). CDR3 length equals 11 residues. The CDR3 loop reads CASSSAGAQYF. CDR3 DNA sequence: TGTGCCAGCAGCTCTGCAGGGGCCCAGTACTTC.

The chain uses TRBV6-1 and TRBJ2-5; 13 bases match TRBD2. V gave up 0 bases and J gave up 2 bases; unmatched junction bases: 3. This CDR3 is built from 17 residues. Germline CDR1 MNHNS, CDR2 SASEGT. CDR3 sequence reads: CASSEAGLAGMQETQYF. For the CDR3, the DNA is TGTGCCAGCAGTGAAGCGGGACTAGCGGGGATGCAAGAGACCCAGTACTTC.

The V and J genes are TRBV7-6 and TRBJ2-7, with 8 positions matching TRBD1. The trim removed 3 bases at V and 5 bases at J, leaving 6 bases unmatched. The CDR3 loop spans 14 amino acids. Germline V lookup: CDR1 SGHVS, CDR2 FNYEAQ. The CDR3 spells CASSFGQGSHEQYF. The DNA of the CDR3 is TGTGCCAGCAGCTTCGGACAGGGAAGCCACGAGCAGTACTTC.

This sequence joins TRBV9 and TRBJ1-3; D is uncertain. CDR3 size: 15 residues. V lost 0 bases to trimming and J lost 0 bases, with 7 bases between them. From germline, CDR1 is SGDLS and CDR2 YYNGEE. The CDR3 bases are TGTGCCAGCAGCGTAGAGTCCAGCTCTGGAAACACCATATATTTT. Protein sequence: CASSVESSSGNTIYF.

This clonotype was counted ten times or more. The chain uses TRBV28 and TRBJ2-7, with 7 bases fitting TRBD1. The CDR3 is made up of 17 amino acids. V was pared by 3 bases and J by 4 bases, with 15 bases of the junction left unmatched. Germline assignment: CDR1 MDHEN and CDR2 SYDVKM. The DNA for the CDR3 is TGTGCCAGCAGTTTGACGGAATTGAGAGTGGGACAGTACGAGCAGTACTTC. Residues: CASSLTELRVGQYEQYF.

This clonotype has just a few counts. The V call is TRBV4-3, the J call TRBJ1-1; 8 bases are a match to TRBD1. J gave up 4 bases and V 0 bases, and 4 bases lay outside the gene matches. This CDR3 has 15 amino acids. Germline CDR1 and CDR2: LGHNA and YSLEER. This CDR3 reads CASSQDLQGGTEAFF. CDR3 DNA sequence: TGCGCCAGCAGCCAAGACTTACAGGGGGGCACTGAAGCTTTCTTT.

This clonotype was seen ten or more times. This chain joins TRBV7-8 and TRBJ2-7; 9 bases are a match to TRBD2. The J segment lost 2 bases and the V segment lost 4 bases, leaving 6 bases of the junction unmatched. Germline V CDR1 and CDR2: SGHVS, FQNEAQ. The CDR3 contains 15 residues. The CDR3 here is CASSSKPSGTYEQYF. CDR3 coding DNA: TGTGCCAGCAGCTCGAAGCCTAGCGGGACCTACGAGCAGTACTTC. The full variable domain, with the rest looked up from reference TRBV7-8 and TRBJ2-7, is GAGVSQSPRYKVAKRGQDVALRCDPISGHVSLFWYQQALGQGPEFLTYFQNEAQLDKSGLPSDRFFAERPEGSVSTLKIQRTQQEDSAVYLCASSSKPSGTYEQYFGPGTRLTVT.